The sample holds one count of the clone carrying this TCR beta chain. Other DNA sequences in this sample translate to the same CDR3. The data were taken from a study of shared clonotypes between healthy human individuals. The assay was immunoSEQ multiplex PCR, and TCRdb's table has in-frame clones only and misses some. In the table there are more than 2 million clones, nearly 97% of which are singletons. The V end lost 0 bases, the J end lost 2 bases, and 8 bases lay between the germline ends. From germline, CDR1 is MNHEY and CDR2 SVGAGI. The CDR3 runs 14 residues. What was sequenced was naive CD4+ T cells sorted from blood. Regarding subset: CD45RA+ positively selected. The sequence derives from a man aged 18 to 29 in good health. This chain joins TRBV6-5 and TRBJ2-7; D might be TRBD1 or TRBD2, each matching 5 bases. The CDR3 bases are TGTGCCAGCAGTTACTCGAGGGGACCCTACGAGCAGTACTTC. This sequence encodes CASSYSRGPYEQYF.